Presented here are 13 T cell receptor beta chains from one specimen sequenced in a study of T cells in Graves' hyperthyroidism and ophthalmopathy (dated by TCRdb to the late 2010s). The library was obtained by multiplex PCR. The sample was run on an Illumina HiSeq 2000. TCR beta CDR3 regions were amplified from RNA transcripts. The TCR CDR3 was subjected to a first round of RT-PCR using the HTBI primer set and the Qiagen OneStep RT-PCR kit. TCRdb took the public reads, trimmed them with fastp at Q25, ran MiXCR for clone calling and kept in-frame beta chains. For every CDR3 protein sequence, its rows merge into one entry that carries the most common genes and DNA. The sample table shows 300,000 to 500,000 distinct CDR3 sequences, and 11% to 15% are seen once. Under 30% of the sample lies in the top ten. Sequencing was done on a sample of blood. These receptors all stem from a man between 45 and 60 years old with Graves' ophthalmopathy.

This clonotype was seen repeatedly, ten times or more. The V gene is TRBV7-2, the J gene TRBJ2-5; TRBD2 matches at 8 bases. The CDR3 runs to 14 residues. Losses at the gene ends were 5 bases for V and 5 bases for J; bases not matched to a gene: 7. CDR1 and CDR2 (germline): SGHTA, FQGNSA. The CDR3 loop reads CASSRPGLEETQYF. In DNA form, the CDR3 reads TGTGCCAGCAGCCGCCCGGGACTAGAGGAGACCCAGTACTTC.

This clonotype was seen only a few times. The chain links TRBV27 to TRBJ2-1; TRBD2 matches at 10 bases. The trim removed 7 bases at V and 6 bases at J, leaving 9 bases unmatched. Looked up from germline, CDR1 is MNHEY and CDR2 is SMNVEV (reference sequence). The CDR3 runs to 15 residues. The CDR3 region is CASTYGLAVGNEQFF. CDR3 nucleotides: TGTGCCAGCACCTATGGACTAGCGGTAGGCAATGAGCAGTTCTTC.

This clonotype was counted ten times or more. The J gene is TRBJ1-2, the V gene TRBV5-1, with 9 nucleotides matching TRBD1. J gave up 1 base and V 3 bases, and 4 bases lay outside the gene matches. CDR1 is SGHRS and CDR2 is YFSETQ in the germline V gene. The CDR3 covers 15 residues. CDR3: CASSWRTGDNYGYTF. As DNA, the CDR3 is TGCGCCAGCAGCTGGAGGACAGGGGATAACTATGGCTACACCTTC.

The chain combines TRBV7-6 with TRBJ1-1; tentative D call: TRBD1 (5 bases). Germline loops: CDR1 SGHVS, CDR2 FNYEAQ. V lost 1 base and J 5 bases, leaving 20 bases between the germline ends. The CDR3 totals 17 residues. The CDR3 nucleotides are TGTGCCAGCAGCTTAGTGGTTGGGTCAGGGATCTTAACTGAAGCTTTCTTT. Protein sequence: CASSLVVGSGILTEAFF.

As concerns this clonotype: A read error is possible here, since a much larger clone lies one base away. This sequence joins TRBV30 and TRBJ2-7; 10 bases are a match to TRBD2. Per germline, CDR1 GTSNPN and CDR2 SVGIG (reference sequence). V trimming: 3 bases; J trimming: 7 bases; junction bases outside the gene matches: 12. The CDR3 contains 15 residues. The CDR3 DNA follows: TGTGCCTGGAGAACCCTAGCGGGAGTAGGTAATGAGCAGTACTTC. This sequence encodes CAWRTLAGVGNEQYF.

The table lists this clonotype with many counts. This rearrangement joins TRBV18 to TRBJ2-1; 11 positions match TRBD2. Germline CDR1 KGHSH, CDR2 LQKENI. The V segment lost 1 base and the J segment 6 bases; nucleotides outside the gene matches: 5. This CDR3 has 16 residues. The DNA of the CDR3 is TGTGCCAGCTCACCACAGTTGCTAGCGGGAGGCAATGAGCAGTTCTTC. Protein sequence: CASSPQLLAGGNEQFF.

Remarks on this clonotype: One base away lies a much larger clone, so this may be a sequencing read error. The gene calls are TRBV6-2 or TRBV6-3 and TRBJ2-5; 8 bases are a match to TRBD1. Germline V gene lookup returns CDR1 MNHEY and CDR2 SVGEGT. CDR3 length: 13 amino acids. Here the CDR3 reads CASRGQDQETQHF. CDR3 nucleotides: TGTGCCAGCAGGGGACAGGACCAAGAGACCCAGCACTTC.

This clonotype has just a few counts. The CDR3 sequence is CASSSKQGASSYEQYF. The CDR3 DNA reads TGCGCCAGCAGCTCCAAACAGGGGGCTAGCTCCTACGAGCAGTACTTC. This chain connects TRBV5-1 to TRBJ2-7, with TRBD1 matching over 9 bases. This CDR3 region has 16 residues. Trimming took 3 bases from V and 0 from J; bases not matched to a gene: 7. Per germline, CDR1 SGHRS and CDR2 YFSETQ.

The V call is TRBV24-1, the J call TRBJ2-1; D possibly corresponds to TRBD2 (6 bases). Germline CDR1 KGHDR, CDR2 SFDVKD. V dropped 4 bases and J dropped 15 bases, with 21 bases sitting between them. This CDR3 spans 14 amino acids. This chain's CDR3 is CATSEPFGTWGVFF. DNA of the CDR3: TGTGCCACCAGTGAGCCCTTCGGGACGTGGGGGGTGTTCTTC.

The rearrangement links TRBV19 to TRBJ2-1; the D is unclear. CDR1 is LNHDA and CDR2 is SQIVND in the germline V gene (reference sequence). There are 12 residues in the CDR3. V gave up 5 bases and J gave up 8 bases, with 10 bases separating them. This chain's CDR3 is CASSANWDEQFF. For the CDR3, the DNA is TGTGCCAGTAGTGCTAACTGGGATGAGCAGTTCTTC. Variable domain in full (rest from reference TRBV19 and TRBJ2-1): DGGITQSPKYLFRKEGQNVTLSCEQNLNHDAMYWYRQDPGQGLRLIYYSQIVNDFQKGDIAEGYSVSREKKESFPLTVTSAQKNPTAFYLCASSANWDEQFFGPGTRLTVL.

A few counts support this clonotype. The V call is TRBV4-1, the J call TRBJ1-5; 7 positions match TRBD1. The CDR3 length is 15 residues. The junction had 4 bases not matched to a gene; V was cut back by 3 bases and J by 2 bases. In germline, CDR1 is MGHRA, CDR2 YSYEKL. Here the CDR3 DNA reads TGCGCCAGCAGCCATTACAGGGGAGGCAATCAGCCCCAGCATTTT. This sequence encodes CASSHYRGGNQPQHF.

This clonotype was recorded many times. This sequence joins TRBV30 and TRBJ2-2; D gene ambiguous. The CDR3 has 12 residues. V was trimmed by 8 bases and J by 6 bases, leaving 13 bases between them. The germline V gene has CDR1 GTSNPN and CDR2 SVGIG (reference sequence). For the CDR3, the DNA is TGTGCCGGTTCCGACGGACCCGGGGAGCTGTTTTTT. Translation: CAGSDGPGELFF.

This sequence joins TRBV5-1 and TRBJ1-2; 9 nucleotides line up with TRBD1. The V gene's germline CDR1 is SGHRS and CDR2 YFSETQ. The CDR3 runs 16 residues. V gave up 0 bases and J gave up 7 bases; unmatched junction bases: 10. CDR3 in amino acids: CASSLGPYRGRRGYTF. The CDR3 DNA follows: TGCGCCAGCAGCTTGGGACCTTACAGGGGGCGGCGTGGCTACACCTTC. Full variable domain (remainder filled in from reference TRBV5-1 and TRBJ1-2): KAGVTQTPRYLIKTRGQQVTLSCSPISGHRSVSWYQQTPGQGLQFLFEYFSETQRNKGNFPGRFSGRQFSNSRSEMNVSTLELGDSALYLCASSLGPYRGRRGYTFGSGTRLTVV.